A single sample gave rise to the 29 T cell receptor beta chains below, sequenced in a study of T cells in localized non-small cell lung cancer. The protocol was immunoSEQ multiplex PCR, while the TCRdb copy is restricted to in-frame clones and leaves out a portion. The sample records over 20,000 clones, 75% to 90% being singletons. The input for sequencing was peripheral blood, taken before any cancer treatment. These receptors came from a female donor older than 55 with stage I lung adenocarcinoma.

V gene TRBV14 combines with J gene TRBJ2-7, with D possibly being TRBD1 (5 bases). V lost 2 bases and J 2 bases, leaving 13 bases between the germline ends. Germline-derived CDR1 and CDR2 are SGHDN and FVKESK. The CDR3 extends over 15 amino acids. This CDR3 reads CASSQRHRWAYEQYF. The CDR3 DNA follows: TGTGCCAGCAGCCAAAGGCACAGGTGGGCCTACGAGCAGTACTTC.

The V gene is TRBV30, the J gene TRBJ1-1, with D possibly TRBD1 on 6 matching bases. The V and J ends lost 3 bases and 7 bases respectively, with 15 bases between them. This CDR3 spans 13 amino acids. The V gene's germline CDR1 is GTSNPN and CDR2 SVGIG (reference sequence). CDR3 protein: CAWSPLRQVEAFF. CDR3 DNA: TGTGCCTGGAGCCCTCTCAGACAGGTTGAAGCTTTCTTT.

With respect to this clone: The same CDR3 can be traced to other DNA sequences in this sample. The CDR3 DNA reads TGCAGCGTTGGCAGAATGAACACTGAAGCTTTCTTT. Translated: CSVGRMNTEAFF. V is TRBV29-1 and J is TRBJ1-1; the D is unclear. Germline V gene sequence: CDR1 SQVTM, CDR2 ANQGSEA. V lost 4 bases and J lost 0, with 6 bases in between. The CDR3 is 12 amino acids.

The V and J genes are TRBV21-1 and TRBJ2-2; TRBD1 was called by the table and not checked on the DNA. TRBV21-1 is a documented pseudogene. The CDR3 consists of 16 residues. CDR3 bases: TGTGCCAGCAGCAAAGATGGGGGCCTGAACACCGGGGAGCTGTTTTTT. Encoded protein: CASSKDGGLNTGELFF.

This rearrangement joins TRBV20-1 to TRBJ1-3; TRBD1 might be the D (5 bases). Trimming left V 3 bases short and J 8 bases short, with 8 bases between. The CDR3 extends over 11 amino acids. Germline V lookup: CDR1 DFQATT, CDR2 SNEGSKA (reference sequence). The CDR3 DNA sequence: TGCAGTGCTAGGAGGGGATACACCATATATTTT. It is translated as CSARRGYTIYF.

The rearrangement uses TRBV4-2 and TRBJ2-1, with TRBD2 identical over 13 bases. The CDR3 totals 15 residues. Germline lookup yields CDR1 LGHNA and CDR2 YNFKEQ. V lost 6 bases to trimming and J lost 8 bases; unmatched junction nucleotides: 7. CDR3 residues: CASSRRTSGSYEQFF. CDR3 bases: TGTGCCAGCAGTCGAAGGACTAGCGGGAGTTATGAGCAGTTCTTC.

The V and J genes are TRBV6-1 and TRBJ2-7; D is perhaps TRBD1 (6 bases). The CDR3 runs 15 residues. The ends were cut back, 7 bases at V and 0 bases at J, with 16 bases in the middle. Looked up from germline, CDR1 is MNHNS and CDR2 is SASEGT. The CDR3 region has the DNA TGTGCCAGCATTTTATCACCGACAGGCTCCTACGAGCAGTACTTC. Translation: CASILSPTGSYEQYF.

The V call is TRBV5-4, the J call TRBJ2-2, with TRBD2 matching over 11 bases. Germline lookup yields CDR1 SGHNT and CDR2 YYREEE (reference sequence). The CDR3 runs to 16 residues. With 4 bases clipped from V and 6 bases from J, the junction kept 8 bases outside the gene matches. CDR3 amino acids: CASSPTSGNVAGELFF. CDR3 bases: TGTGCCAGCAGCCCGACTAGCGGGAATGTCGCCGGGGAGCTGTTTTTT.

The V and J genes are TRBV5-1 and TRBJ2-4; D is tentatively TRBD1 or TRBD2 (7 bases each). The germline V gene has CDR1 SGHRS and CDR2 YFSETQ. CDR3 length: 15 residues. V lost 0 bases and J lost 7, with 14 bases in between. In DNA, the CDR3 is TGCGCCAGCAGCTTGGGACAGGGAGGGGCGAACATTCAGTACTTC. Residues: CASSLGQGGANIQYF. The whole variable domain, filled in from reference TRBV5-1 and TRBJ2-4, reads KAGVTQTPRYLIKTRGQQVTLSCSPISGHRSVSWYQQTPGQGLQFLFEYFSETQRNKGNFPGRFSGRQFSNSRSEMNVSTLELGDSALYLCASSLGQGGANIQYFGAGTRLSVL.

The chain joins TRBV5-6 to TRBJ1-1; D may be TRBD1 (6 bases). The ends were cut back, 0 bases at V and 3 bases at J, with 15 bases in the middle. CDR3 length equals 16 residues. In germline, CDR1 is SGHDT, CDR2 YYEEEE. For the CDR3, the DNA is TGTGCCAGCAGCTTGGTGTCCGGCAGGGGTTACACTGAAGCTTTCTTT. It translates to CASSLVSGRGYTEAFF.

The chain has TRBV6-5 and TRBJ1-4, with D hard to call. The CDR3 contains 15 residues. The germline V gene has CDR1 MNHEY and CDR2 SVGAGI. V lost 0 bases and J 6 bases, leaving 11 bases between the germline ends. The CDR3 nucleotides read TGTGCCAGCAGTTACTCGGGGAGGGCGTATGAAAAACTGTTTTTT. As protein: CASSYSGRAYEKLFF.

This clone occurred once. The chain joins TRBV29-1 to TRBJ2-1, with D possibly matching TRBD1 (6 bases). V lost 0 bases, J lost 1 base, and 13 bases lay in between. This CDR3 comprises 16 residues. Germline lookup yields CDR1 SQVTM and CDR2 ANQGSEA. The CDR3 here is CSVEDNRASSYNEQFF. In DNA form, the CDR3 reads TGCAGCGTTGAAGATAACAGGGCGTCGTCCTACAATGAGCAGTTCTTC.

V and J are TRBV6-1 and TRBJ1-1, with D tentatively TRBD1 (6 bases). The CDR3 spans 16 residues. Germline-derived CDR1 and CDR2 are MNHNS and SASEGT. V was shortened by 3 bases and J by 3 bases, with 17 bases between the two germline ends. Here the CDR3 reads CASSEQVGRGDTEAFF. The CDR3 region has the DNA TGTGCCAGCAGTGAGCAGGTCGGCAGGGGTGACACTGAAGCTTTCTTT.

Worth noting for this clone: At one end the junction does not follow the germline gene, possibly because of a read error. V usage is TRBV10-1 and J usage is TRBJ2-4, with TRBD1 matching over 8 bases. Per the germline V gene, CDR1 is WNHNN and CDR2 is SYGVQD (reference sequence). The CDR3 totals 16 residues. The chain's CDR3 is CASSEYGQGFENVQYF. The CDR3 coding sequence is TGCGCCAGCAGTGAGTACGGACAGGGTTTTGAAAACGTTCAGTACTTC.

The chain couples TRBV2 to TRBJ2-7, with 9 bases aligning to TRBD1. Germline V CDR1 and CDR2: SNHLY, FYNNEI. This CDR3 has 12 residues. The V segment lost 7 bases and the J segment 6 bases; nucleotides outside the gene matches: 4. As DNA, the CDR3 is TGTGCCAGCACTCGACAGGGGGGCGAGCAGTACTTC. This gives the protein CASTRQGGEQYF.

The chain is built from TRBV5-1 and TRBJ1-4, with a possible D match to TRBD1 (6 bases). The V gene's germline CDR1 is SGHRS and CDR2 YFSETQ. CDR3 size: 16 residues. Trimming shortened V by 0 bases and J by 4 bases, and 13 bases separated the two germline ends. The CDR3 bases are TGCGCCAGCAGCTTGGGGTATCAGGGGATTAATGAAAAACTGTTTTTT. Its translation is CASSLGYQGINEKLFF.

This clone was counted once. CDR3 sequence: CASSETKTQYF. The CDR3 DNA is TGTGCCAGCAGTGAAACGAAGACCCAGTACTTC. This chain connects TRBV6-1 to TRBJ2-5, with no clear D. V dropped 2 bases and J dropped 6 bases, with 4 bases sitting between them. Germline V lookup: CDR1 MNHNS, CDR2 SASEGT. The CDR3 loop spans 11 amino acids.

The V call is TRBV7-3, the J call TRBJ2-2, with 8 bases matching TRBD1. The length of the CDR3 is 16 residues. Germline V lookup: CDR1 SGHTA, CDR2 FQGTGA. After removal of 4 bases from V and 6 bases from J, the junction contained 10 bases not matched to a gene. The CDR3 region is CASSSTGAGRPGELFF. The CDR3 DNA follows: TGTGCCAGCAGCTCGACAGGGGCCGGGCGTCCCGGGGAGCTGTTTTTT. The full variable domain, in which reference TRBV7-3 and TRBJ2-2 provide the parts outside the CDR3, is GAGVSQTPSNKVTEKGKYVELRCDPISGHTALYWYRQSLGQGPEFLIYFQGTGAADDSGLPNDRFFAVRPEGSVSTLKIQRTERGDSAVYLCASSSTGAGRPGELFFGEGSRLTVL.

This rearrangement joins TRBV29-1 to TRBJ2-1; 16 positions agree with TRBD2. Trimming at V came to 3 bases and at J to 6 bases, leaving 8 bases not matched to a gene. The CDR3 is 17 residues long. Germline V gene sequence: CDR1 SQVTM, CDR2 ANQGSEA. The CDR3 here is CSVDGGTSGRAGNEQFF. The CDR3 DNA reads TGCAGCGTTGATGGTGGGACTAGCGGGAGGGCGGGCAATGAGCAGTTCTTC.

The CDR3 DNA sequence: TGTGCCAGCAGTGATAACCGAAAAAACATTCAGTACTTC. Its translation is CASSDNRKNIQYF. The rearrangement uses TRBV2 and TRBJ2-4, with unresolved D. From germline, CDR1 is SNHLY and CDR2 FYNNEI. The V gene lost 3 bases and the J gene lost 4 bases, with 7 bases spanning the gap. The CDR3 consists of 13 residues.

The chain recombines TRBV11-1 with TRBJ1-1; unclear D gene. Germline V gene data show CDR1 as SGHAT and CDR2 as FQDESV (reference sequence). With 3 bases removed from V and 4 bases from J, the gap between germline ends came to 9 bases. This CDR3 is built from 13 residues. For the CDR3, the DNA is TGTGCCAGCAGCTTTTTAAGCGGCACTGAAGCTTTCTTT. This codes for CASSFLSGTEAFF.

This rearrangement joins TRBV7-2 to TRBJ2-2, with 7 bases identical to TRBD2. The CDR3 runs 15 residues. The J segment lost 6 bases and the V segment lost 3 bases, leaving 7 bases of the junction unmatched. Germline V gene sequence: CDR1 SGHTA, CDR2 FQGNSA. CDR3 coding DNA: TGTGCCAGCAGCTTTAGAGGGAGGGCCGCCGGGGAGCTGTTTTTT. This codes for CASSFRGRAAGELFF.

The chain uses TRBV27 and TRBJ1-5; D is perhaps TRBD1 (5 bases). Trimming pared 3 bases from V and 3 bases from J, leaving 9 bases between. The V gene's germline CDR1 is MNHEY and CDR2 SMNVEV (reference sequence). This CDR3 spans 14 amino acids. As DNA, the CDR3 is TGTGCCAGCAGTTTTTCAGGGATCAATCAGCCCCAGCATTTT. It encodes CASSFSGINQPQHF.

This chain joins TRBV7-6 and TRBJ2-7; D unclear. V gave up 5 bases and J gave up 7 bases, with 21 bases separating them. CDR1 and CDR2 from the germline V gene are SGHVS and FNYEAQ. The CDR3 totals 15 residues. The CDR3 reads CASSPEPGPQYEQYF. The CDR3 DNA reads as TGTGCCAGCAGCCCTGAGCCCGGACCGCAATATGAGCAGTACTTC.

V is TRBV4-2 and J is TRBJ2-5; possible D gene TRBD2, 5 bases. The CDR3 sequence is 14 residues long. Trimming stripped 4 bases from V and 2 bases from J, with 11 bases between. The V gene's germline CDR1 is LGHNA and CDR2 YNFKEQ. The DNA of the CDR3 is TGTGCCAGCAGCCTAGGAGGTGGGCAAGAGACCCAGTACTTC. The encoded protein is CASSLGGGQETQYF.

This clone was seen once. The V gene is TRBV2, the J gene TRBJ1-5; no clear D. Trimming cost V 1 base and J 2 bases, with 9 bases left between them. The CDR3 is made up of 15 amino acids. Germline values: CDR1 SNHLY, CDR2 FYNNEI. CDR3 sequence reads: CASSEEGQRNQPQHF. DNA of the CDR3: TGTGCCAGCAGTGAAGAGGGCCAGCGCAATCAGCCCCAGCATTTT. Supplemented by reference TRBV2 and TRBJ1-5, the full variable domain reads EPEVTQTPSHQVTQMGQEVILRCVPISNHLYFYWYRQILGQKVEFLVSFYNNEISEKSEIFDDQFSVERPDGSNFTLKIRSTKLEDSAMYFCASSEEGQRNQPQHFGDGTRLSIL.

The chain is built from TRBV7-9 and TRBJ2-7; D is possibly TRBD2 (6 bases). The ends were cut back, 5 bases at V and 0 bases at J, with 17 bases in the middle. The germline CDR1 and CDR2 sequences are SEHNR and FQNEAQ (reference sequence). The length of the CDR3 is 16 residues. The DNA for the CDR3 is TGTGCCAGCAGCGCGCGACTAGGTGAGAGCTCCTACGAGCAGTACTTC. Translation: CASSARLGESSYEQYF.

This chain connects TRBV29-1 to TRBJ1-1; 10 bases align to TRBD1. CDR1 SQVTM and CDR2 ANQGSEA come from the germline V gene. With V trimmed by 3 bases and J by 4 bases, 5 bases remained unmatched. The CDR3 spans 14 residues. The CDR3: CSVDVDRGPTEAFF. The CDR3 nucleotides are TGCAGCGTTGATGTTGACAGGGGGCCCACTGAAGCTTTCTTT. The full variable domain, its missing parts supplied by reference TRBV29-1 and TRBJ1-1, is SAVISQKPSRDICQRGTSLTIQCQVDSQVTMMFWYRQQPGQSLTLIATANQGSEATYESGFVIDKFPISRPNLTFSTLTVSNMSPEDSSIYLCSVDVDRGPTEAFFGQGTRLTVV.

This clone has a single count. The V and J genes are TRBV18 and TRBJ2-7; D is ambiguous. Germline CDR1 is KGHSH and CDR2 is LQKENI. V gave up 6 bases and J gave up 2 bases, with 14 bases separating them. This CDR3 spans 14 amino acids. For the CDR3, the DNA is TGTGCCAGCTCCCTAGAGCCTGGGGCCTACGAGCAGTACTTC. Translation: CASSLEPGAYEQYF. Variable domain in full (rest from reference TRBV18 and TRBJ2-7): NAGVMQNPRHLVRRRGQEARLRCSPMKGHSHVYWYRQLPEEGLKFMVYLQKENIIDESGMPKERFSAEFPKEGPSILRIQQVVRGDSAAYFCASSLEPGAYEQYFGPGTRLTVT.